This T cell receptor beta chain appears in the sequencing data of a study of blood T cell repertoires in COVID-19. Study context: PBMCs, B-cell-depleted T cells, or T cells provided the cDNA or gDNA that made up the material.

Followed longitudinally, the Seattle patients had been enrolled during active infection. Under the authors' procedure: Amplification of reference gene primers was used by the study to estimate nucleated cell counts. The protocol was immunoSEQ multiplex PCR, while the TCRdb copy is restricted to in-frame clones and leaves out a portion. The D gene and trimming were derived from the DNA, and the V and J assignments and clone size from that table. The table records about 480,000 clones, approximately 91% of them present only once. Germline CDR1 LGHNT, CDR2 FRNRAP. Trimming removed 6 bases from V and 1 base from J, with 7 bases in between. The CDR3 runs 13 residues.

This sequence was found in a woman aged 45-65 years with COVID-19, enrolled during active disease. The sequenced sample consisted of peripheral blood. The chain recombines TRBV12-5 with TRBJ1-5; unclear D gene. The CDR3 loop is CASGPQSNQPQHF. CDR3 bases: TGTGCTAGTGGCCCCCAGAGCAATCAGCCCCAGCATTTT.